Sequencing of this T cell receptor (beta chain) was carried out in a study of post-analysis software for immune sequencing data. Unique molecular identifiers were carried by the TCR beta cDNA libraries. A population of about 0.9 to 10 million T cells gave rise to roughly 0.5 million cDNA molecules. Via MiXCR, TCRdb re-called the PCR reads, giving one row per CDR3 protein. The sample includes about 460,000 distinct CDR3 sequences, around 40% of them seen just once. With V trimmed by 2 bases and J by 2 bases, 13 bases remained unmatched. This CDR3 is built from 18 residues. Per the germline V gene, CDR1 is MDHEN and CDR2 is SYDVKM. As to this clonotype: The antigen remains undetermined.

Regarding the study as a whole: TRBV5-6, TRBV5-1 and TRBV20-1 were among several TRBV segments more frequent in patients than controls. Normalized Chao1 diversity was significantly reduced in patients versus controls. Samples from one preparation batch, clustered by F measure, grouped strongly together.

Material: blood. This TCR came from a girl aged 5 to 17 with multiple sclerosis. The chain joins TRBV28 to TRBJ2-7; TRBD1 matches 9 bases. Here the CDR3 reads CASSLVGGGTGKPYEQYF. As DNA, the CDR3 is TGTGCCAGCAGTTTAGTGGGGGGAGGGACAGGGAAACCCTACGAGCAGTACTTC.